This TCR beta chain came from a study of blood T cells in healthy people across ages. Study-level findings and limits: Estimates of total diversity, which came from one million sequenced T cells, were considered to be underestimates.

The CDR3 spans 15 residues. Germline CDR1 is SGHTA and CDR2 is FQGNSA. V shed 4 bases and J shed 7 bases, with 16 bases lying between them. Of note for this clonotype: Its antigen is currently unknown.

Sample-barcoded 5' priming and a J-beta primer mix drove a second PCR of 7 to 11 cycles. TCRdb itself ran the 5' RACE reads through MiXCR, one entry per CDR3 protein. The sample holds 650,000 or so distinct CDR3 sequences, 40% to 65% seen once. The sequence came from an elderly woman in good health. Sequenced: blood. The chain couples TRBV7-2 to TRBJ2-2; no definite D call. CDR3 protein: CASSSTPRLVGELFF. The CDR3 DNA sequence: TGTGCCAGCAGCTCGACTCCCAGATTGGTCGGGGAGCTGTTTTTT. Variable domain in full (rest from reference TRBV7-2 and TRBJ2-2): GAGVSQSPSNKVTEKGKDVELRCDPISGHTALYWYRQSLGQGLEFLIYFQGNSAPDKSGLPSDRFSAERTGGSVSTLTIQRTQQEDSAVYLCASSSTPRLVGELFFGEGSRLTVL.